Listed below are T cell receptor beta chains from one sample, sequenced in a study of T-cell reconstitution after alpha-beta-depleted transplantation in children. TCRdb re-analysed the PCR reads in MiXCR, keeping a single row per CDR3 protein. The sample contains around 960,000 distinct CDR3 sequences, 25% to 35% of which appear only once. This specimen was PBMCs, mostly from graft donor cells, taken 360 days after TCRalphabeta/CD19-depleted stem cell transplant. These TCRs come from a boy under three years old who had a stem cell transplant for SCID, so the T cells may come from the graft donor. Both conserved end residues are part of each CDR3. The order of the fields is CDR3 protein, CDR3 DNA, clone size, J gene, V gene, CDR3 length, D gene. A D gene is named only where the DNA matches it firmly. Size is stated for part of the rows, as once, few or many counts, or as a class when the clone is expanded.

CASSFAASGGLNTGELFF TGTGCCAGCAGTTTTGCTGCTAGCGGGGGCTTGAACACCGGGGAGCTGTTTTTT NA TRBJ2-2 TRBV12-3/TRBV12-4 18 TRBD2
CASSQDRGWGPSSPGTDTQYF TGTGCCAGCAGCCAAGACCGAGGATGGGGGCCGTCCTCTCCGGGCACAGATACGCAGTATTTT NA TRBJ2-3 TRBV4-2 21 NA
CASSPNNRGYEQYF TGCGCCAGCAGCCCAAATAACAGGGGCTACGAGCAGTACTTC NA TRBJ2-7 TRBV5-1 14 TRBD1
CASSQEKLAGGRAQETQYF TGCGCCAGCAGCCAAGAAAAACTAGCGGGGGGCCGCGCTCAAGAGACCCAGTACTTC few TRBJ2-5 TRBV4-1 19 TRBD2
CASSLAAGRVDSPLHF TGTGCCAGCAGCTTGGCCGCTGGCAGGGTGGATTCACCCCTCCACTTT NA TRBJ1-6 TRBV5-6 16 NA
CASKFPGQGVSTNTGELFF TGTGCCAGCAAATTCCCGGGACAGGGGGTGTCGACGAACACCGGGGAGCTGTTTTTT few TRBJ2-2 TRBV6-4 19 TRBD1
CASSYAGHYEQYF TGTGCCAGCAGTTACGCCGGGCATTACGAGCAGTACTTC NA TRBJ2-7 TRBV6-6 13 NA
CASSLLGTGANVLTF TGTGCCAGCAGCTTATTGGGGACTGGGGCCAACGTCCTGACTTTC few TRBJ2-6 TRBV11-2 15 NA
CASSSWTSGFTDTQYF TGTGCCAGCAGTTCCTGGACTAGCGGGTTCACAGATACGCAGTATTTT NA TRBJ2-3 TRBV28 16 TRBD2
CASSLVSTGVNDEQYF TGCGCCAGCAGCTTGGTGAGCACAGGGGTGAACGACGAGCAGTACTTC few TRBJ2-7 TRBV5-1 16 TRBD1
CASSEWGGAQPQHF TGTGCCAGCAGTGAATGGGGGGGGGCTCAGCCCCAGCATTTT NA TRBJ1-5 TRBV2 14 NA
CASSQEVSYNEQFF TGTGCCAGCAGCCAAGAAGTTTCGTACAATGAGCAGTTCTTC many TRBJ2-1 TRBV3-1 14 NA
CSVVKGEWQGYTF TGCAGCGTTGTGAAGGGTGAATGGCAAGGCTACACCTTC few TRBJ1-2 TRBV29-1 13 NA
CSARGGLVDGELFF TGCAGTGCTAGAGGGGGGCTAGTGGACGGGGAGCTGTTTTTT NA TRBJ2-2 TRBV20-1 14 NA
CASSSYPLPRDRGRDTQYF TGTGCCAGCAGTTCCTACCCCCTCCCCCGGGACAGGGGTCGCGATACGCAGTATTTT NA TRBJ2-3 TRBV2 19 TRBD1
CASSLAGGQSGGYTF TGTGCCAGCAGCTTGGCCGGTGGACAGAGCGGTGGCTACACCTTC few TRBJ1-2 TRBV5-6 15 NA
CSARPSGGQETQYF TGCAGTGCTAGACCGAGCGGGGGCCAAGAGACCCAGTACTTC NA TRBJ2-5 TRBV20-1 14 TRBD2
CASSQWGAGRGANEKLFF TGCGCCAGCAGCCAATGGGGGGCGGGGCGAGGTGCTAATGAAAAACTGTTTTTT few TRBJ1-4 TRBV4-3 18 NA
CAISDQTRGVRAQYF TGTGCCATCAGTGACCAAACGCGGGGGGTAAGGGCGCAGTACTTC NA TRBJ2-7 TRBV10-3 15 TRBD2
CASTLGPRRNTGELFF TGTGCCAGCACCCTCGGACCGCGTCGGAACACCGGGGAGCTGTTTTTT NA TRBJ2-2 TRBV6-2/TRBV6-3 16 NA
CASSEYGIASYEQYF TGTGCCAGCAGTGAGTACGGCATCGCCTCCTACGAGCAGTACTTC NA TRBJ2-7 TRBV2 15 NA
CASSFDTPRAFF TGTGCCAGCAGCTTTGACACACCACGGGCTTTCTTT NA TRBJ1-1 TRBV7-9 12 NA
CASSFLNRDTEAFF TGTGCCAGCAGTTTCCTTAACAGGGACACTGAAGCTTTCTTT NA TRBJ1-1 TRBV6-5 14 NA
CASSIYMDTEAFF TGTGCCAGCAGTATTTACATGGACACTGAAGCTTTCTTT few TRBJ1-1 TRBV27 13 NA
CSVEGFPGTSYNEQFF TGCAGCGTAGAGGGCTTCCCAGGGACCTCCTACAATGAGCAGTTCTTC NA TRBJ2-1 TRBV29-1 16 NA
CATSRVAGGSYEQYF TGTGCCACCAGCAGGGTAGCGGGGGGCTCGTACGAGCAGTACTTC NA TRBJ2-7 TRBV15 15 TRBD2
CSARDLRGRYNEQFF TGCAGTGCTAGAGATCTCAGGGGGCGTTACAATGAGCAGTTCTTC NA TRBJ2-1 TRBV20-1 15 TRBD1
CASSESGGPPTDTQYF TGTGCCAGCAGTGAATCTGGAGGACCTCCCACAGATACGCAGTATTTT few TRBJ2-3 TRBV25-1 16 NA
CATRTVNSNQPQHF TGTGCCACCCGGACAGTGAATAGCAATCAGCCCCAGCATTTT NA TRBJ1-5 TRBV15 14 NA
CASSLAPREAGGGAGQFF TGTGCCAGCAGCTTAGCCCCCCGGGAAGCCGGCGGGGGGGCCGGTCAGTTCTTC NA TRBJ2-1 TRBV7-8 18 TRBD2
CASSPRGDPSYEQYF TGTGCCAGCAGCCCACGCGGGGATCCCTCCTACGAGCAGTACTTC NA TRBJ2-7 TRBV6-2/TRBV6-3 15 NA
CASSLGVIANTGELFF TGTGCCAGCAGCTTAGGCGTGATAGCGAACACCGGGGAGCTGTTTTTT NA TRBJ2-2 TRBV11-2 16 NA
CASSPVPGQAFNEQFF TGTGCCAGCAGCCCAGTTCCGGGACAGGCGTTCAATGAGCAGTTCTTC few TRBJ2-1 TRBV3-1 16 TRBD1
CASSVGHKGAYEQYF TGTGCCAGCAGCGTAGGCCATAAGGGCGCCTACGAGCAGTACTTC NA TRBJ2-7 TRBV9 15 NA
CASSLFGQNQPQHF TGTGCCAGCAGCTTATTTGGACAGAATCAGCCCCAGCATTTT few TRBJ1-5 TRBV7-9 14 NA
CAISESTTNTGELFF TGTGCCATCAGTGAGTCCACAACGAACACCGGGGAGCTGTTTTTT few TRBJ2-2 TRBV10-3 15 NA
CASSQELSGRAYF TGCGCCAGCAGCCAAGAGCTATCCGGGCGTGCGTACTTC NA TRBJ2-7 TRBV4-3 13 NA
CSARAGSWFRTDTQYF TGCAGTGCTAGAGCGGGTAGTTGGTTTCGCACAGATACGCAGTATTTT many TRBJ2-3 TRBV20-1 16 NA
CASSPHSTTGPSYNEQFF TGCGCCAGCAGCCCACACTCAACGACAGGCCCTTCCTACAATGAGCAGTTCTTC NA TRBJ2-1 TRBV5-1 18 NA
CASRARVIETQYF TGTGCCAGCAGGGCCAGGGTCATAGAGACCCAGTACTTC few TRBJ2-5 TRBV28 13 NA
CASSLRGLGTSGRGNEQFF TGTGCCAGCAGCTTGAGGGGACTCGGGACTAGCGGCAGGGGGAATGAGCAGTTCTTC NA TRBJ2-1 TRBV7-8 19 TRBD2
CATSRDRGLMGRDADTQYF TGTGCCACCAGCAGAGATCGAGGGCTCATGGGCCGGGACGCAGATACGCAGTATTTT NA TRBJ2-3 TRBV15 19 NA
CASSPLLGTDVEQYF TGCGCCAGCAGTCCCCTGTTGGGGACAGACGTCGAGCAGTACTTC NA TRBJ2-7 TRBV4-1 15 TRBD1
CASSLRQGGDEQYF TGTGCCAGCAGCTTACGACAGGGGGGCGACGAGCAGTACTTC NA TRBJ2-7 TRBV11-1 14 TRBD1
CSARWKGAQEWYRNEQFF TGCAGTGCTAGGTGGAAGGGGGCGCAGGAGTGGTACCGCAATGAGCAGTTCTTC once TRBJ2-1 TRBV20-1 18 TRBD1
CASSQLGTSVSDTQYF TGTGCCAGCAGCCAGTTAGGGACTAGCGTCTCAGATACGCAGTATTTT NA TRBJ2-3 TRBV7-3 16 TRBD2
CASSLEQRHTIYF TGTGCCAGCAGTTTGGAACAGCGCCATACCATATATTTT NA TRBJ1-3 TRBV12-3/TRBV12-4 13 NA
CASSLNLNYGYTF TGTGCCAGCAGCTTAAACCTTAACTATGGCTACACCTTC NA TRBJ1-2 TRBV7-6 13 NA
CASSLSPAYSNQPQHF TGTGCCAGCAGTTTATCCCCAGCGTATAGCAATCAGCCCCAGCATTTT NA TRBJ1-5 TRBV28 16 NA
CASSQTGTWTDTQYF TGTGCCAGCAGTCAGACAGGGACGTGGACAGATACGCAGTATTTT NA TRBJ2-3 TRBV6-1 15 TRBD1
CASNRAFQETQYF TGTGCCAGCAACAGGGCATTCCAAGAGACCCAGTACTTC NA TRBJ2-5 TRBV12-3/TRBV12-4 13 NA
CATSRDSAGNTIYF TGTGCCACCAGCAGAGATTCCGCCGGAAACACCATATATTTT NA TRBJ1-3 TRBV15 14 NA
CASRAVNTQYF TGTGCCAGCAGGGCGGTTAATACGCAGTATTTT NA TRBJ2-3 TRBV12-3/TRBV12-4 11 NA
CASSYAQGNTGELFF TGTGCCAGCAGTTACGCGCAGGGTAACACCGGGGAGCTGTTTTTT few TRBJ2-2 TRBV6-5 15 NA